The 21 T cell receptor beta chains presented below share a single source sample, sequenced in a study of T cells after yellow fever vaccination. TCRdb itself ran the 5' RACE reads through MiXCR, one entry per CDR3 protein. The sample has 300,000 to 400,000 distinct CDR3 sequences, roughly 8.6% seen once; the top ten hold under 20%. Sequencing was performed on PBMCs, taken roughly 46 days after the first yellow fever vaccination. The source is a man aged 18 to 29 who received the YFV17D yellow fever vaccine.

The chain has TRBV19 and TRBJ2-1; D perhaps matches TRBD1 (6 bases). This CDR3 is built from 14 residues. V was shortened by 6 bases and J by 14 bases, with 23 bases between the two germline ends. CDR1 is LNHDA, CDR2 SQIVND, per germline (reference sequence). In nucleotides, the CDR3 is TGTGCCAGTAGGGAGACAGGAAATGGAGTGGCCAAGTTCTTC. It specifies CASRETGNGVAKFF. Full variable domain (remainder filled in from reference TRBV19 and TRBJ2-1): DGGITQSPKYLFRKEGQNVTLSCEQNLNHDAMYWYRQDPGQGLRLIYYSQIVNDFQKGDIAEGYSVSREKKESFPLTVTSAQKNPTAFYLCASRETGNGVAKFFGPGTRLTVL.

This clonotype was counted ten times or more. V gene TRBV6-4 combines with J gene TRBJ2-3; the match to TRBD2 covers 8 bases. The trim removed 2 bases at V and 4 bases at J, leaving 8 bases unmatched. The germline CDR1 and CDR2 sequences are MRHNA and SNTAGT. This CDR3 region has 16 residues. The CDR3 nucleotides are TGTGCCAGCAGTGACGGGGTCGGGGGGGCCCCAGATACGCAGTATTTT. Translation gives CASSDGVGGAPDTQYF.

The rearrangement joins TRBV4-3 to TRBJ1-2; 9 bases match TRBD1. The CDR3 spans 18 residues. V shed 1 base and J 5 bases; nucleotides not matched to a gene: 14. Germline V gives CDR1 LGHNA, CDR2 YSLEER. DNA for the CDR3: TGCGCCAGCAGCCAAGGGGACCCCCGGACAGGGGCCCCTTATGGCTACACCTTC. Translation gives CASSQGDPRTGAPYGYTF.

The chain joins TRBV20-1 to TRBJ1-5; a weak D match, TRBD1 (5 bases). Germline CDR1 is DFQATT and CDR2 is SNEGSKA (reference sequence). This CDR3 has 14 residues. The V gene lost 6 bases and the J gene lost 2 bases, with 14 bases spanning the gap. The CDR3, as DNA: TGCAGTGCCTCGACTGGGGGAGGCAATCAGCCCCAGCATTTT. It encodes CSASTGGGNQPQHF.

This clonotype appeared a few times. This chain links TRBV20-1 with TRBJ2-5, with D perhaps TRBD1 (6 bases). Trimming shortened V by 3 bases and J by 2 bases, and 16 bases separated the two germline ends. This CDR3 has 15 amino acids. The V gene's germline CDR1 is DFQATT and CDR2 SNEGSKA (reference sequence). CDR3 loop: CSASAGQGRQETQYF. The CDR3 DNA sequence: TGCAGTGCTAGCGCCGGTCAGGGGAGACAAGAGACCCAGTACTTC.

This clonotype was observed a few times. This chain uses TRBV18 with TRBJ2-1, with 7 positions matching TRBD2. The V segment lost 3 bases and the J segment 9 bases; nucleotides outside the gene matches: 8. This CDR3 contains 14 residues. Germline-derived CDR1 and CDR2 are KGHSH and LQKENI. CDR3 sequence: CASSPVSGEVEQFF. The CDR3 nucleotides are TGTGCCAGCTCACCCGTCAGCGGGGAAGTTGAGCAGTTCTTC. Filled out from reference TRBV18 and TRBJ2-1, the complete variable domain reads NAGVMQNPRHLVRRRGQEARLRCSPMKGHSHVYWYRQLPEEGLKFMVYLQKENIIDESGMPKERFSAEFPKEGPSILRIQQVVRGDSAAYFCASSPVSGEVEQFFGPGTRLTVL.

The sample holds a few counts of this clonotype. The CDR3 coding sequence is TGTGCCAGCAGGATGGGGGACAGGGACACCGGGGAGCTGTTTTTT. This sequence encodes CASRMGDRDTGELFF. The chain couples TRBV5-5 to TRBJ2-2; 9 bases align to TRBD1. The germline gives CDR1 SGHKS, CDR2 YYEKEE (reference sequence). CDR3 size: 15 residues. Trimming removed 5 bases from V and 3 bases from J; junction bases left unmatched: 5.

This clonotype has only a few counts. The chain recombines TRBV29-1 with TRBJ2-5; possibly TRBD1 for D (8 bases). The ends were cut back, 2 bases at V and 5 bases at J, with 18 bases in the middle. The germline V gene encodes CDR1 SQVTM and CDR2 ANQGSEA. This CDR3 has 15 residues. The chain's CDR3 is CSVELTGGVLETQYF. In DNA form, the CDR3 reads TGCAGCGTTGAATTAACAGGGGGGGTCTTGGAGACCCAGTACTTC.

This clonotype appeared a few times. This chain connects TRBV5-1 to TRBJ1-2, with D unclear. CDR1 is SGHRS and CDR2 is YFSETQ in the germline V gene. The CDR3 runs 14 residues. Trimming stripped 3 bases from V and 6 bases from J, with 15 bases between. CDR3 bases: TGCGCCAGCAGCTCACTCGGACTTATCGATGGCTACACCTTC. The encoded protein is CASSSLGLIDGYTF.

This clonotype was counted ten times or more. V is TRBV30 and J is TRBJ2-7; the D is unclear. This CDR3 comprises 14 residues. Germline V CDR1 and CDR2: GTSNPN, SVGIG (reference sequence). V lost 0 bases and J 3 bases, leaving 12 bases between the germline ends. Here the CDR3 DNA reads TGTGCCTGGAGTGTAAAAGGGCCTCTCTACGAGCAGTACTTC. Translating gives CAWSVKGPLYEQYF.

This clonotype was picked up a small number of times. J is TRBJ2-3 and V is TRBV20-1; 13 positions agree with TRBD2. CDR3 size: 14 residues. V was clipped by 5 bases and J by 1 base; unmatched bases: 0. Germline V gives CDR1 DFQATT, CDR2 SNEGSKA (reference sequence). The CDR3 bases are TGCAGTGCTGGACTAGCGGGGGGCACAGATACGCAGTATTTT. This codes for CSAGLAGGTDTQYF.

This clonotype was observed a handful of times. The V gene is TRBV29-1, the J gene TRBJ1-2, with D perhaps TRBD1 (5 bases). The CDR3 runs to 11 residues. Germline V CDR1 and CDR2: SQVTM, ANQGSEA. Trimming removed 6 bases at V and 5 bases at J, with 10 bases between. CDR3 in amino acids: CSVGEGYGYTF. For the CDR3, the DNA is TGCAGCGTGGGGGAGGGTTATGGCTACACCTTC.

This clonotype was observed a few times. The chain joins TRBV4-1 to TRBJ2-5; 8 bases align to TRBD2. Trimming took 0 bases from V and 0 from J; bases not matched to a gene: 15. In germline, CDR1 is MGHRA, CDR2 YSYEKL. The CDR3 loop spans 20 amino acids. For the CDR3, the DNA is TGCGCCAGCAGCCAAGAGGGGGAAATTTGGCCTAGCGGGTACCAAGAGACCCAGTACTTC. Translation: CASSQEGEIWPSGYQETQYF.

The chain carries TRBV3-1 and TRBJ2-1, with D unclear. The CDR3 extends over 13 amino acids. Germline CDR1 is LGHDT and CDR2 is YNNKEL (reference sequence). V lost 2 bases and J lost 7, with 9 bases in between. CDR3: CASSQNNGNEQFF. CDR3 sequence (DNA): TGTGCCAGCAGCCAAAACAATGGGAATGAGCAGTTCTTC.

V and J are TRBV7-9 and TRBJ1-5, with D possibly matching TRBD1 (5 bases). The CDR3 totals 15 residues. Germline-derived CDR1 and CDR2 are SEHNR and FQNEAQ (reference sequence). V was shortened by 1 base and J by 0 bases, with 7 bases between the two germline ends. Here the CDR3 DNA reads TGTGCCAGCAGCTTAGAAGGGGCTAGCAATCAGCCCCAGCATTTT. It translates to CASSLEGASNQPQHF.

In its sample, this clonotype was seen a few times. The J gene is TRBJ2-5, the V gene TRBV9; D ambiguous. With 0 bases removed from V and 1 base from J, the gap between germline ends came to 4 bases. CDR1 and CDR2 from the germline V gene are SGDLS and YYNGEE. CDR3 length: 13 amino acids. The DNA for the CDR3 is TGTGCCAGCAGCGTAGTAGGCCAAGAGACCCAGTACTTC. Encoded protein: CASSVVGQETQYF.

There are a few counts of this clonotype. This CDR3 is CATSARTGEAGELFF. The CDR3 nucleotides are TGTGCCACCAGCGCCCGGACAGGGGAAGCCGGGGAGCTGTTTTTT. The chain links TRBV24-1 to TRBJ2-2; 9 bases line up with TRBD1. Trimming took 7 bases from V and 6 from J; bases not matched to a gene: 8. Germline assignment: CDR1 KGHDR and CDR2 SFDVKD. There are 15 residues in the CDR3.

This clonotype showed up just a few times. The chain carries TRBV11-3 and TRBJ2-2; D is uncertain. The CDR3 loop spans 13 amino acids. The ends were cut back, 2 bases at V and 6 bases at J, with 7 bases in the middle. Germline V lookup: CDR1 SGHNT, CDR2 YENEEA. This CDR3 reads CASSLQWAGELFF. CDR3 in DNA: TGTGCCAGCAGCTTACAATGGGCCGGGGAGCTGTTTTTT.

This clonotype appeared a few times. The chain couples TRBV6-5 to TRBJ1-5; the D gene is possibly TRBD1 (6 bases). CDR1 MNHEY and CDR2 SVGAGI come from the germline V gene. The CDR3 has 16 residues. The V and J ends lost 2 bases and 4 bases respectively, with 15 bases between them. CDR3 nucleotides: TGTGCCAGCAGTTACGACAGGCGTTCGGGAAATCAGCCCCAGCATTTT. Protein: CASSYDRRSGNQPQHF.

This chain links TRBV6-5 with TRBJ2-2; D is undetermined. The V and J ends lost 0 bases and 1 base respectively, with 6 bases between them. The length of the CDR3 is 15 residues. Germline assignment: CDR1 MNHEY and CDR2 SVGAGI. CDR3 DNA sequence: TGTGCCAGCAGTTACTCGGACGGGAACACCGGGGAGCTGTTTTTT. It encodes CASSYSDGNTGELFF.

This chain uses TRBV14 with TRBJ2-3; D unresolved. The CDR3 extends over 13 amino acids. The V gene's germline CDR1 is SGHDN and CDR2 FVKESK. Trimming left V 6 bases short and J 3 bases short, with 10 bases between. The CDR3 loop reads CASSATGTDTQYF. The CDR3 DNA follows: TGTGCCAGCAGTGCAACCGGGACAGATACGCAGTATTTT.